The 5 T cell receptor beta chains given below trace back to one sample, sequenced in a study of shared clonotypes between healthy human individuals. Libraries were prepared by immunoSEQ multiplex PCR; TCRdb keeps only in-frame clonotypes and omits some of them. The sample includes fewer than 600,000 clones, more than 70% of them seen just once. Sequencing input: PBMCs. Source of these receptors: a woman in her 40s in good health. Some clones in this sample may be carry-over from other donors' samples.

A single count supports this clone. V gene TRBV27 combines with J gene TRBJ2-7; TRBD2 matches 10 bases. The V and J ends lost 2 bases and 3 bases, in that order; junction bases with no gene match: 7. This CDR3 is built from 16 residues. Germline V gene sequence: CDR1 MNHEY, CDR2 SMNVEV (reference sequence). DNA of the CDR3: TGTGCCAGCAGTTTAGTAGCTAGCGGGAGATACTACGAGCAGTACTTC. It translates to CASSLVASGRYYEQYF.

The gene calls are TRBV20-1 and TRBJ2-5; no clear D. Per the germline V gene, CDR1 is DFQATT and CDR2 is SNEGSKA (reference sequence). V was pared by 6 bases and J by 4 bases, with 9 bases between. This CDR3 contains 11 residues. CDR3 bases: TGCAGTGCGGGCAAGGGAGAGACCCAGTACTTC. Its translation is CSAGKGETQYF.

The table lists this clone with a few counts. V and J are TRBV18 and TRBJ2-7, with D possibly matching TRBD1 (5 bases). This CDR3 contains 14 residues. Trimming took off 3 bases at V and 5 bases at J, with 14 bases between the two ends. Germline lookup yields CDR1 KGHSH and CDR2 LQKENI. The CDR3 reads CASSPNPKGNEQYF. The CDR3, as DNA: TGTGCCAGCTCACCCAACCCGAAGGGGAACGAGCAGTACTTC.

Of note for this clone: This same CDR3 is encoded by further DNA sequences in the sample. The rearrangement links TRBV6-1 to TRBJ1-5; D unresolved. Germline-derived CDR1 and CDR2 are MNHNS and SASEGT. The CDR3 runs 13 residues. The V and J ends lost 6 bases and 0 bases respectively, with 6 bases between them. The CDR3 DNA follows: TGTGCCAGCAGCTACAATAGCAATCAGCCCCAGCATTTT. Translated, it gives CASSYNSNQPQHF.

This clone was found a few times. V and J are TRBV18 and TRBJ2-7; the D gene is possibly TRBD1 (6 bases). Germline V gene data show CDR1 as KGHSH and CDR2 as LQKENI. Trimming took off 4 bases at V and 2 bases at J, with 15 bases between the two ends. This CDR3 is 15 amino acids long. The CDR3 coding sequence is TGTGCCAGCTCACTACAGGGTTTGGGTACCTACGAGCAGTACTTC. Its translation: CASSLQGLGTYEQYF.